This T cell receptor beta chain was captured in a study of blood T cell repertoires in COVID-19. Per the germline V gene, CDR1 is SGHRS and CDR2 is YFSETQ. This CDR3 has 15 amino acids. After removal of 4 bases from V and 6 bases from J, the junction contained 4 bases not matched to a gene. Data came from immunoSEQ multiplex PCR; TCRdb stores just in-frame clones and leaves some out. Here the sample spans around 310,000 clones, over 75% being singletons. The source is a man aged 25-45 years who had recovered from COVID-19. V gene TRBV5-1 combines with J gene TRBJ1-6, with 10 positions matching TRBD1. Sequenced material: PBMCs or T cells enriched from blood (not recorded which). The CDR3 protein is CASSLDRGRNSPLHF. Written as DNA, the CDR3 is TGCGCCAGCAGCCTCGACAGGGGGCGTAATTCACCCCTCCACTTT.